A single sample is the source of the 15 T cell receptor beta chains below, sequenced in a study of blood T cell repertoires in COVID-19. Clones were sequenced by immunoSEQ multiplex PCR, and TCRdb holds only the in-frame ones, with some missing. The sample shows about 210,000 clones, roughly 89% of them seen only once. Sequences were obtained from PBMCs or T cells enriched from blood (not recorded which). The receptors derive from a woman younger than 45 who had been exposed to COVID-19.

This clone was counted once. The V and J genes are TRBV29-1 and TRBJ1-1; D remains unclear. Germline V gene lookup returns CDR1 SQVTM and CDR2 ANQGSEA. The CDR3 has 12 residues. Trimming took 4 bases from V and 9 from J, leaving 15 bases between them. The DNA of the CDR3 is TGCAGCGTTGGAGAGGGCCCGGGAAAAGCTTTCTTT. Its protein is CSVGEGPGKAFF.

This clone was counted only a few times. Other DNA sequences in this sample translate to the same CDR3. The chain combines TRBV4-1 with TRBJ2-7, with a weak D call TRBD2 (5 bases). Germline V lookup: CDR1 MGHRA, CDR2 YSYEKL. V was shortened by 1 base and J by 3 bases, with 7 bases between the two germline ends. This CDR3 has 13 amino acids. This CDR3 reads CASSQGGLYEQYF. The CDR3 region has the DNA TGCGCCAGCAGCCAAGGAGGGCTCTACGAGCAGTACTTC.

The V and J genes are TRBV5-6 and TRBJ2-1; 8 nucleotides align to TRBD1. Trimming took 2 bases from V and 7 from J; bases not matched to a gene: 8. The CDR3 runs 15 residues. Germline V gene lookup returns CDR1 SGHDT and CDR2 YYEEEE. CDR3 nucleotide sequence: TGTGCCAGCAGCTTCGGACAGGGTTCAATAAATGAGCAGTTCTTC. Amino acids: CASSFGQGSINEQFF.

This chain uses TRBV30 with TRBJ1-1; perhaps TRBD1 as D (6 bases). The ends were cut back, 0 bases at V and 0 bases at J, with 8 bases in the middle. The CDR3 is 14 residues long. Germline CDR1 reads GTSNPN; CDR2 reads SVGIG (reference sequence). CDR3 in DNA: TGTGCCTGGAGTGTCACAGGGTTGAACACTGAAGCTTTCTTT. It yields the protein CAWSVTGLNTEAFF. The full variable domain, in which reference TRBV30 and TRBJ1-1 provide the parts outside the CDR3, is SQTIHQWPATLVQPVGSPLSLECTVEGTSNPNLYWYRQAAGRGLQLLFYSVGIGQISSEVPQNLSASRPQDRQFILSSKKLLLSDSGFYLCAWSVTGLNTEAFFGQGTRLTVV.

This chain connects TRBV10-3 to TRBJ1-2, with 7 bases aligning to TRBD1. The CDR3 is made up of 14 amino acids. Unmatched junction bases numbered 6, after V lost 0 bases and J lost 8 bases. In germline, CDR1 is ENHRY, CDR2 SYGVKD. CDR3 loop: CAISESRQGKGYTF. The CDR3 nucleotides read TGTGCCATCAGTGAGTCGAGACAGGGTAAGGGCTACACCTTC.

DNA of the CDR3: TGTGCCAGCAGTCCAGGACAGGGGGCAAATGAGCAGTTCTTC. This codes for CASSPGQGANEQFF. The rearrangement joins TRBV27 to TRBJ2-1; 11 bases match TRBD1. The CDR3 totals 14 residues. V dropped 5 bases and J dropped 7; count of bases not matched to a gene: 4. Germline V CDR1 and CDR2: MNHEY, SMNVEV (reference sequence).

This clone was detected once. This chain joins TRBV5-1 and TRBJ2-3; TRBD2 matches 16 bases. This CDR3 is built from 21 residues. Germline CDR1 is SGHRS and CDR2 is YFSETQ. V dropped 4 bases and J dropped 0; count of bases not matched to a gene: 14. The DNA for the CDR3 is TGCGCCAGCAGCCCACACTACTACGGGACTAGCGGGGGGGGAAGCACAGATACGCAGTATTTT. Translation gives CASSPHYYGTSGGGSTDTQYF.

V gene TRBV6-2 or TRBV6-3 combines with J gene TRBJ1-4; possible D gene TRBD1, 5 bases. The CDR3 extends over 17 amino acids. Germline-derived CDR1 and CDR2 are MNHEY and SVGEGT. The V and J ends lost 0 bases and 0 bases respectively, with 11 bases between them. CDR3 protein: CASSYSSGFATNEKLFF. The CDR3 nucleotides are TGTGCCAGCAGTTACTCGTCAGGGTTTGCAACTAATGAAAAACTGTTTTTT.

This clone was seen a single time. The V call is TRBV5-6, the J call TRBJ2-1; 7 positions agree with TRBD2. The CDR3 runs to 14 residues. V lost 1 base and J lost 4; bases outside the gene matches: 2. CDR1 and CDR2 from the germline V gene are SGHDT and YYEEEE. In DNA, the CDR3 is TGTGCCAGCAGCTTGCCGGGGGGTTACAATGAGCAGTTCTTC. It encodes CASSLPGGYNEQFF.

A single count supports this clone. The rearrangement uses TRBV10-2 and TRBJ2-5, with 10 bases fitting TRBD1. The CDR3 runs 15 residues. Germline-derived CDR1 and CDR2 are WSHSY and SAAADI. The V and J ends lost 4 bases and 5 bases, in that order; junction bases with no gene match: 7. This chain's CDR3 is CASSAGQGLGETQYF. The CDR3 nucleotides are TGCGCCAGCAGTGCGGGACAGGGGCTCGGTGAGACCCAGTACTTC.

V gene TRBV9 combines with J gene TRBJ2-2; 7 bases match TRBD2. Trimming at V came to 0 bases and at J to 2 bases, leaving 7 bases not matched to a gene. The CDR3 runs to 17 residues. CDR1 and CDR2 (germline): SGDLS, YYNGEE. This CDR3 is CASSVGPAGRNTGELFF. CDR3 DNA sequence: TGTGCCAGCAGCGTAGGCCCAGCGGGGCGAAACACCGGGGAGCTGTTTTTT.

The gene calls are TRBV29-1 and TRBJ2-2; 7 nucleotides match TRBD1. Germline V gene lookup returns CDR1 SQVTM and CDR2 ANQGSEA. V lost 5 bases and J lost 5; bases outside the gene matches: 5. The CDR3 is 13 amino acids. CDR3 coding DNA: TGCAGCGTTTCTCCAGGGGGAACCGGGGAGCTGTTTTTT. This translates into CSVSPGGTGELFF.

The chain uses TRBV29-1 and TRBJ1-2, with TRBD1 identical over 8 bases. The germline V gene has CDR1 SQVTM and CDR2 ANQGSEA. V was clipped by 4 bases and J by 3 bases; unmatched bases: 7. The CDR3 is made up of 14 amino acids. The CDR3 sequence is CSVVPGQGHYGYTF. CDR3 DNA sequence: TGCAGCGTTGTTCCCGGACAGGGCCACTATGGCTACACCTTC.

The chain is built from TRBV10-2 and TRBJ2-7, with 8 bases fitting TRBD1. Germline CDR1 reads WSHSY; CDR2 reads SAAADI. The CDR3 consists of 14 residues. V trimming: 6 bases; J trimming: 4 bases; junction bases outside the gene matches: 8. CDR3 bases: TGCGCCAGCAGGGGTGACAGGGGTCCATACGAGCAGTACTTC. This sequence encodes CASRGDRGPYEQYF.

This clone was seen a handful of times. This chain joins TRBV6-2 or TRBV6-3 and TRBJ1-2, with 7 nucleotides matching TRBD1. The V gene end was trimmed by 7 bases and the J gene end by 3 bases; junction bases not matched to a gene: 8. There are 14 residues in the CDR3. Germline V gives CDR1 MNHEY, CDR2 SVGEGT. The CDR3 DNA reads as TGTGCCAGCAACCCAGACAGGGCCCACTATGGCTACACCTTC. This sequence encodes CASNPDRAHYGYTF.